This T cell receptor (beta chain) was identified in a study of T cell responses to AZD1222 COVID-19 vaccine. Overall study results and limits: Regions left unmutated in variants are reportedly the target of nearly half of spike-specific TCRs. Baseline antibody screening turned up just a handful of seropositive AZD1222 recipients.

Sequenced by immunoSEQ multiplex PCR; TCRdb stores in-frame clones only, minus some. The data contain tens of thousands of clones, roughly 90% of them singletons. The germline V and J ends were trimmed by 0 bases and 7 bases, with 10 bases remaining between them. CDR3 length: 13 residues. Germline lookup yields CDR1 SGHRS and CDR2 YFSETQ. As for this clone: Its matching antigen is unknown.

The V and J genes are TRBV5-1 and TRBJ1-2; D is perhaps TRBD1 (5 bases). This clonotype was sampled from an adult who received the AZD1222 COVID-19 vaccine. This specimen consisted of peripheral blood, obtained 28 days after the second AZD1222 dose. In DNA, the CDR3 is TGCGCCAGCAGCTTGGAGGGGTCCAGTGGCTACACCTTC. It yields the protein CASSLEGSSGYTF.